The entry below gives a single T cell receptor (beta chain) sequence along with its context. Its antigen is undetermined. Vbeta (60) and Jbeta (13) primers were used in the PCR. In the authors' methods: In a later analysis, around 10 million of 60 million to 80 million unique beta chains occurred in at least two donors. Assay used: immunoSEQ multiplex PCR; TCRdb lists only in-frame clones, some missing. D and trimming come from the DNA, and the V and J calls and clone size come from that table. The table shows over 150,000 clones, with 82% occurring only once. Germline lookup yields CDR1 SEHNR and CDR2 FQNEAQ (reference sequence). The V end was cut by 3 bases, the J end by 0 bases, with 12 bases between. The CDR3 is 16 amino acids. This record comes from a study of cytomegalovirus exposure and HLA in healthy donors. Study conclusions and caveats: Reported results showed that the classifier diagnosed cytomegalovirus status with high specificity and sensitivity. Follow-up analysis seemed to connect common viral pathogens with several of the most significant clusters identified.

The rearrangement links TRBV7-9 to TRBJ2-1; D is unresolved. Source material: PBMCs. The sequence came from a boy younger than 10 in good health and CMV-seronegative. DNA for the CDR3: TGTGCCAGCAGCTTCCTTGACATCGTCTCCTACAATGAGCAGTTCTTC. The encoded protein is CASSFLDIVSYNEQFF.